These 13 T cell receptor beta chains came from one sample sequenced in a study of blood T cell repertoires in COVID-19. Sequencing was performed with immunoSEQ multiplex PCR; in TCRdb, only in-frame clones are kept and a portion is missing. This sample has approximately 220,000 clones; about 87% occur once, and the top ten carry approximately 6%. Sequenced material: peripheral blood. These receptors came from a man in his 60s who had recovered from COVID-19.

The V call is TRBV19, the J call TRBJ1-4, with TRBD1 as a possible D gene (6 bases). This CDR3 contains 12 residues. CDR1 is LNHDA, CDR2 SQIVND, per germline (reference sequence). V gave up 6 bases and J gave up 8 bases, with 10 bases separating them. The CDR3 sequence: CASRPGTEKLFF. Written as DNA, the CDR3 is TGTGCCAGTAGGCCCGGGACAGAAAAACTGTTTTTT.

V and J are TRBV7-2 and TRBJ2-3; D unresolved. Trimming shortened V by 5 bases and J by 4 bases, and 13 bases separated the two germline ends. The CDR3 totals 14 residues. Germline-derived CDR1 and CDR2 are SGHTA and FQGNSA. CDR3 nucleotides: TGTGCCAGCAGCGTCAATCCATCAGCAGATACGCAGTATTTT. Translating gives CASSVNPSADTQYF.

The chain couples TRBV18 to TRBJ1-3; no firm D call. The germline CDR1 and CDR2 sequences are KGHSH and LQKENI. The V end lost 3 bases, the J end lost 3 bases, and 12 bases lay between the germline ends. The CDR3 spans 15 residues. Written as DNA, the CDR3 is TGTGCCAGCTCACCGATAGATTCGAATGGAAACACCATATATTTT. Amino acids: CASSPIDSNGNTIYF. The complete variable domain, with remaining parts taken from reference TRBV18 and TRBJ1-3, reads NAGVMQNPRHLVRRRGQEARLRCSPMKGHSHVYWYRQLPEEGLKFMVYLQKENIIDESGMPKERFSAEFPKEGPSILRIQQVVRGDSAAYFCASSPIDSNGNTIYFGEGSWLTVV.

The CDR3 loop reads CASSLELAGRRNEQFF. CDR3 sequence (DNA): TGCGCCAGCAGCTTGGAACTAGCGGGACGTCGCAATGAGCAGTTCTTC. The J gene is TRBJ2-1, the V gene TRBV5-1; 10 bases are a match to TRBD2. Unmatched junction bases numbered 6, after V lost 0 bases and J lost 6 bases. Germline-derived CDR1 and CDR2 are SGHRS and YFSETQ. The CDR3 runs to 16 residues.

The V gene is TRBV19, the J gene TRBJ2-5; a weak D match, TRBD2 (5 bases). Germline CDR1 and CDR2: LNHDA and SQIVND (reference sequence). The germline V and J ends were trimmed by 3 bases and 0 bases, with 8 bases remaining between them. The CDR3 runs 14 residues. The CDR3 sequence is CASSIPGYQETQYF. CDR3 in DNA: TGTGCCAGTAGTATTCCGGGGTACCAAGAGACCCAGTACTTC.

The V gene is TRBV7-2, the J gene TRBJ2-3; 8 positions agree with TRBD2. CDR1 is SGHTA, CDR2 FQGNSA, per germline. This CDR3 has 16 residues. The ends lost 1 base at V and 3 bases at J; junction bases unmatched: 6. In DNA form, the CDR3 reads TGTGCCAGCAGCTTAGTGCGGGGGGTTGGGACAGATACGCAGTATTTT. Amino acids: CASSLVRGVGTDTQYF. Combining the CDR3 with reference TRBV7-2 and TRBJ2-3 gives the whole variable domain GAGVSQSPSNKVTEKGKDVELRCDPISGHTALYWYRQSLGQGLEFLIYFQGNSAPDKSGLPSDRFSAERTGGSVSTLTIQRTQQEDSAVYLCASSLVRGVGTDTQYFGPGTRLTVL.

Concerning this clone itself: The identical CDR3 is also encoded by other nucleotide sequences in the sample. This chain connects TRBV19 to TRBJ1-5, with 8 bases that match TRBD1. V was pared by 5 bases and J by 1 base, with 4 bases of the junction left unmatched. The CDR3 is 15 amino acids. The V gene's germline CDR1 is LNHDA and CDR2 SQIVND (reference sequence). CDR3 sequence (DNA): TGTGCCAGTAGTTCGAACAGGGGGAGCAATCAGCCCCAGCATTTT. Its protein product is CASSSNRGSNQPQHF.

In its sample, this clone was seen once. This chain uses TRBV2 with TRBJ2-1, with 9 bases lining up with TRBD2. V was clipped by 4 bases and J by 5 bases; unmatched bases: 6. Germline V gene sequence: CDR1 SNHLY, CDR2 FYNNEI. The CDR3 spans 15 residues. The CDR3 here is CASSGRLAENNEQFF. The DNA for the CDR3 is TGTGCCAGCAGTGGGAGACTAGCGGAAAACAATGAGCAGTTCTTC.

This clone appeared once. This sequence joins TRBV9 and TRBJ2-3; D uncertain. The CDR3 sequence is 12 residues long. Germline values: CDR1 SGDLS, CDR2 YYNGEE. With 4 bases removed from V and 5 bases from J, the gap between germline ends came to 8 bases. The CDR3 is CASSYTVDTQYF. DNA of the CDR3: TGTGCCAGCAGCTACACCGTAGATACGCAGTATTTT.

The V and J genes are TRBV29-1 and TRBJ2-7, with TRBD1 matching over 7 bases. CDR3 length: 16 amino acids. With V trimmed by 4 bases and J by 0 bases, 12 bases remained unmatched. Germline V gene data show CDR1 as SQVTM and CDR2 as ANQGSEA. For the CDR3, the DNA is TGCAGCGTTGTCCCCCCCGGACAGGTCTCCTCCTACGAGCAGTACTTC. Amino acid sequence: CSVVPPGQVSSYEQYF.

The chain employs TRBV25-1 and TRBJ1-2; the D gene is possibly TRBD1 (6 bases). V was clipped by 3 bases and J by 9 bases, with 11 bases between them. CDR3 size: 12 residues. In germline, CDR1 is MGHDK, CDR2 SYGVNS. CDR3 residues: CASSERDIRYTF. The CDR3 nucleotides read TGTGCCAGCAGTGAGAGGGACATCCGCTACACCTTC.

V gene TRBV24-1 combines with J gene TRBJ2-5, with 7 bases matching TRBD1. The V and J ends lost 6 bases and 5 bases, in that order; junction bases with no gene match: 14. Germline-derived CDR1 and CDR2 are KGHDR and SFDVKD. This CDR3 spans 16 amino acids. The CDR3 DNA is TGTGCCACCAGTTTCAGAGTCGCGGGCAGGGGGGAGACCCAGTACTTC. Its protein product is CATSFRVAGRGETQYF.

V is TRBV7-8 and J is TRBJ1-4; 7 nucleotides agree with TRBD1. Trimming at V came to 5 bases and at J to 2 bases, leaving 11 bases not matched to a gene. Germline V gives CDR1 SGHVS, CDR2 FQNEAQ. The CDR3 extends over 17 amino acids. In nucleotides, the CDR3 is TGTGCCAGCAGCCCGACCTGGACAGGATTTACTAATGAAAAACTGTTTTTT. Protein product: CASSPTWTGFTNEKLFF.